This TCR beta chain was retrieved from a study of blood T cell repertoires in COVID-19. Study-level information: Researchers got acute and convalescent COVID-19 samples from the United States, Italy and Spain. PBMCs, B-cell-depleted T cells, or T cells were the source of the cDNA or gDNA that made up the material.

The CDR3 is 13 amino acids. Trimming at V came to 6 bases and at J to 5 bases, leaving 6 bases not matched to a gene. Germline V gene lookup returns CDR1 SGHTA and CDR2 FQGNSA. In the source study's methods: Reference gene primer amplification gave nucleated cell count estimates. Assay used: immunoSEQ multiplex PCR; TCRdb lists only in-frame clones, some missing. V and J calls plus clone size are reproduced from that table; the DNA served to infer D and trimming. The table has around 36,000 clones, approximately 88% seen once; the top ten hold 6% to 7%. The source is a human donor in a cohort sampled during active COVID-19. The J gene is TRBJ2-5, the V gene TRBV7-2, with 7 bases fitting TRBD2. The sequencing sample was made of peripheral blood. For the CDR3, the DNA is TGTGCCAGCAGGCGGGGGTACGGGGAGACCCAGTACTTC. Translated, it gives CASRRGYGETQYF.